Listed below are T cell receptor beta chains from one sample, sequenced in a study of CD8 T cells in Susac syndrome. TCRdb passed the immunoSEQ multiplex PCR reads through MiXCR, listing each CDR3 protein once. The sample gives about 430,000 distinct CDR3 sequences, around 83% of which show up once; approximately 0.12% is in the top ten. The material sequenced was CD8+ T cells from PBMCs. These receptors originate from a human donor with multiple sclerosis. The CDR3 runs from the conserved cysteine through the conserved F or W. The order of the fields is J gene, V gene, CDR3 protein.

>TRBJ1-1|TRBV30
CSWSWSGGADTEAFF
>TRBJ2-2|TRBV6-5
CASSYLRLSGGNTGELFF
>TRBJ2-1|TRBV5-5
CASTLQIGTTYNEQFF
>TRBJ1-2|TRBV12-3/TRBV12-4
CASSSRQGAGVYGYTF
>TRBJ2-7|TRBV18
CASSEDSYGHEQYF
>TRBJ2-1|TRBV15
CATSSYTRDPAWYNEQFF
>TRBJ2-7|TRBV20-1
CSARDRDIPYEQYF
>TRBJ2-1|TRBV5-1
CASSLALQGEQFF
>TRBJ1-1|TRBV6-5
CASSYSGKGEAFF
>TRBJ2-7|TRBV12-3/TRBV12-4
CASSPSIVYEQYF
>TRBJ2-7|TRBV19
CASCDRASSYEQYF
>TRBJ2-1|TRBV4-1
CASSRRAPQKQFF
>TRBJ2-7|TRBV6-1
CASRGLAGLLEQYF
>TRBJ2-7|TRBV2
CASSEALKASGRSMYEQYF
>TRBJ2-7|TRBV24-1
CATSEDGYEQYF
>TRBJ1-1|TRBV30
CAWSGSTEAFF
>TRBJ2-7|TRBV30
CALMTSNSYEQYF
>TRBJ2-1|TRBV28
CASSITGTGSNEQFF
>TRBJ1-1|TRBV11-2
CASSRGGGAEAFF
>TRBJ2-1|TRBV30
CAWSTGHYNEQFF